Listed below are T cell receptor beta chains from one sample, sequenced in a study of post-analysis software for immune sequencing data. MiXCR, run by TCRdb on the PCR reads, gives a single entry per CDR3 protein. Among some 370,000 distinct CDR3 sequences listed, less than 40% were seen once. Sequencing used blood. The origin of the receptors is a girl aged 10-17 years with multiple sclerosis. Each CDR3 is given with its conserved first and last residue. The order of the fields is D gene, V gene, J gene, clone size, CDR3 DNA, CDR3 protein. D genes are given only for firm matches. Clone size appears in some rows only: once, few, many, or a class for an expanded clone.

d_call: -
v_call: TRBV12-3/TRBV12-4
j_call: TRBJ1-5
clone_size: -
cdr3_nt: TGTGCCAGCAGTCTCCCGTGGAGGCCCCAGCATTTT
cdr3_aa: CASSLPWRPQHF

d_call: TRBD1
v_call: TRBV5-1
j_call: TRBJ2-1
clone_size: -
cdr3_nt: TGCGCCAGCAGCTTGGACAGGGGGTTGAACAATGAGCAGTTCTTC
cdr3_aa: CASSLDRGLNNEQFF

d_call: -
v_call: TRBV2
j_call: TRBJ1-1
clone_size: -
cdr3_nt: TGTGCCAGCACCGAGATTCTTCAGGACACTGAAGCTTTCTTT
cdr3_aa: CASTEILQDTEAFF

d_call: -
v_call: TRBV28
j_call: TRBJ2-3
clone_size: few
cdr3_nt: TGTGCCAGCTCGCCAGGACGGGGAACAGATACGCAGTATTTT
cdr3_aa: CASSPGRGTDTQYF

d_call: TRBD2
v_call: TRBV5-6
j_call: TRBJ2-3
clone_size: few
cdr3_nt: TGTGCCAGCAGCTGGGGGACTAGCGAAACAGATACGCAGTATTTT
cdr3_aa: CASSWGTSETDTQYF

d_call: TRBD1
v_call: TRBV7-9
j_call: TRBJ1-2
clone_size: few
cdr3_nt: TGTGCCAGCAGCGCCACAGCGGGACAGGGGGACTATGGCTACACCTTC
cdr3_aa: CASSATAGQGDYGYTF

d_call: -
v_call: TRBV20-1
j_call: TRBJ2-3
clone_size: few
cdr3_nt: TGCAGTGGGGTCCTCACATACACAGATACGCAGTATTTT
cdr3_aa: CSGVLTYTDTQYF

d_call: TRBD2
v_call: TRBV10-3
j_call: TRBJ2-1
clone_size: -
cdr3_nt: TGTGCCATCAGTGGGGGACGGGGGGTCAATGAGCAGTTCTTC
cdr3_aa: CAISGGRGVNEQFF

d_call: TRBD1
v_call: TRBV10-2
j_call: TRBJ2-3
clone_size: -
cdr3_nt: TGCGCCAGCAGTTACTCGATAGGGACAGGGGGGTATTTT
cdr3_aa: CASSYSIGTGGYF

d_call: -
v_call: TRBV4-2
j_call: TRBJ2-7
clone_size: -
cdr3_nt: TGTGCCAGCAGCCTTGTCCCGGGCATCGACGAGCAGTACTTC
cdr3_aa: CASSLVPGIDEQYF

d_call: -
v_call: TRBV12-3/TRBV12-4
j_call: TRBJ1-2
clone_size: once
cdr3_nt: TGTGCCAGCAGTTTCGGCCCAGAAGGTGGCTACACCTTC
cdr3_aa: CASSFGPEGGYTF

d_call: TRBD1
v_call: TRBV19
j_call: TRBJ1-4
clone_size: few
cdr3_nt: TGTGCCAGTAGTATACAGGGGGCTGGTAATGAAAAACTGTTTTTT
cdr3_aa: CASSIQGAGNEKLFF

d_call: -
v_call: TRBV29-1
j_call: TRBJ2-1
clone_size: -
cdr3_nt: TGCGGCGTTGAAACTCCCATTTTGAATGAGCAGTTCTTC
cdr3_aa: CGVETPILNEQFF

d_call: TRBD1
v_call: TRBV7-9
j_call: TRBJ1-1
clone_size: -
cdr3_nt: TGTGCCAGCAGCTTAAGGACAGGGGGCAACATGAACACTGAAGCTTTCTTT
cdr3_aa: CASSLRTGGNMNTEAFF

d_call: -
v_call: TRBV4-2
j_call: TRBJ2-1
clone_size: -
cdr3_nt: TGTGCCAGCAGCCCGAGCACGGGAAATGAGCAGTTCTTC
cdr3_aa: CASSPSTGNEQFF

d_call: -
v_call: TRBV6-5
j_call: TRBJ2-7
clone_size: -
cdr3_nt: TGTGCCAGCAGGCAAAGACAGGCCTCCTACGAGCAGTACTTC
cdr3_aa: CASRQRQASYEQYF

d_call: TRBD2
v_call: TRBV13
j_call: TRBJ2-5
clone_size: many
cdr3_nt: TGTGCCAGCAGCTTACGCGGGGGGACCCAGTACTTC
cdr3_aa: CASSLRGGTQYF

d_call: -
v_call: TRBV27
j_call: TRBJ1-1
clone_size: -
cdr3_nt: TGTGCCAGCAGTCGACCCCCAGAGAACACTGAAGCTTTCTTT
cdr3_aa: CASSRPPENTEAFF

d_call: TRBD1
v_call: TRBV7-8
j_call: TRBJ2-5
clone_size: few
cdr3_nt: TGTGCCAGCAGCGCCAGGGTAATGGGACAGCTAAAGACCCAGTACTTC
cdr3_aa: CASSARVMGQLKTQYF

d_call: TRBD1
v_call: TRBV6-1
j_call: TRBJ1-5
clone_size: few
cdr3_nt: TGTGCCAGCAGTGAAGTCAACAGGGGGCAACAGCCCCAGCATTTT
cdr3_aa: CASSEVNRGQQPQHF

d_call: -
v_call: TRBV12-3/TRBV12-4
j_call: TRBJ2-5
clone_size: many
cdr3_nt: TGTGCCAGCAGTTTAGGCCAGGGAGGGACCCAGTACTTC
cdr3_aa: CASSLGQGGTQYF

d_call: -
v_call: TRBV6-5
j_call: TRBJ1-1
clone_size: -
cdr3_nt: TGTGCCAGCAACTCGGAGTCCCCTTGGGAAGCTTTCTTT
cdr3_aa: CASNSESPWEAFF

d_call: -
v_call: TRBV6-5
j_call: TRBJ1-4
clone_size: few
cdr3_nt: TGTGCCAGCAGTTATGGGGGCCTCAATGAAAAACTGTTTTTT
cdr3_aa: CASSYGGLNEKLFF

d_call: -
v_call: TRBV9
j_call: TRBJ2-7
clone_size: -
cdr3_nt: TGTGCCAGCAGCTCGGGGGAGGCCCAGTACTTC
cdr3_aa: CASSSGEAQYF

d_call: -
v_call: TRBV2
j_call: TRBJ1-5
clone_size: few
cdr3_nt: TGTGCCAGCAGGAAGAACAGGGAGCAGCCCCAGCATTTT
cdr3_aa: CASRKNREQPQHF

d_call: -
v_call: TRBV20-1
j_call: TRBJ2-5
clone_size: -
cdr3_nt: TGCAGTGCTGTCACAGGGCGGGGACAAGAGACCCAGTACTTC
cdr3_aa: CSAVTGRGQETQYF

d_call: -
v_call: TRBV3-1
j_call: TRBJ1-2
clone_size: -
cdr3_nt: TGTGCCAGCAGCCAAGATCCGGGGGTCGGCTATGGCTACACCTTC
cdr3_aa: CASSQDPGVGYGYTF

d_call: -
v_call: TRBV10-3
j_call: TRBJ2-3
clone_size: -
cdr3_nt: TGTGCCATCAGTGAGTCGAGTTGGGCCCTGGGGGATACGCAGTATTTT
cdr3_aa: CAISESSWALGDTQYF

d_call: -
v_call: TRBV7-6
j_call: TRBJ2-7
clone_size: -
cdr3_nt: TGTGCCAGCAGCTTAGGGGCGTTCGCCGAGCAGTACTTC
cdr3_aa: CASSLGAFAEQYF

d_call: TRBD1
v_call: TRBV4-1
j_call: TRBJ2-7
clone_size: -
cdr3_nt: TGCGCCAGCAGCCAAACGACAGGGGGCTACGAGCAGTACTTC
cdr3_aa: CASSQTTGGYEQYF

d_call: -
v_call: TRBV6-2/TRBV6-3
j_call: TRBJ2-7
clone_size: -
cdr3_nt: TGTGCCAGCAGTTACTCTCCGGTAAGCTCCTGCGAGCAGTACTTC
cdr3_aa: CASSYSPVSSCEQYF

d_call: -
v_call: TRBV7-9
j_call: TRBJ1-1
clone_size: -
cdr3_nt: TGTGCCAGCAGCGGAACAGGGCTAAGAGGGGCGGACACTGAAGCTTTCTTT
cdr3_aa: CASSGTGLRGADTEAFF

d_call: TRBD1
v_call: TRBV27
j_call: TRBJ1-5
clone_size: -
cdr3_nt: TGTGCCAGCAGGTTGACAGGGAGGGAACAGCCCCAGCATTTT
cdr3_aa: CASRLTGREQPQHF

d_call: -
v_call: TRBV20-1
j_call: TRBJ1-4
clone_size: few
cdr3_nt: TGCAGTGCTAGAGAGCCCGGACTTGGAGGCGAAAAACTGTTTTTT
cdr3_aa: CSAREPGLGGEKLFF

d_call: -
v_call: TRBV20-1
j_call: TRBJ2-3
clone_size: -
cdr3_nt: TGCAGTGCTAGTCTCAGCGGCACAGATACGCAGTATTTT
cdr3_aa: CSASLSGTDTQYF

d_call: -
v_call: TRBV2
j_call: TRBJ2-7
clone_size: few
cdr3_nt: TGTGCCAGCAGGGGACTCCCGAACGAGCAGTACTTC
cdr3_aa: CASRGLPNEQYF

d_call: TRBD2
v_call: TRBV20-1
j_call: TRBJ2-7
clone_size: -
cdr3_nt: TGCAGTGCTAGGATTGGAAGCGGGGGCCCTTACGAGCAGTACTTC
cdr3_aa: CSARIGSGGPYEQYF

d_call: -
v_call: TRBV27
j_call: TRBJ2-7
clone_size: -
cdr3_nt: TGTGCCAGCAGTACAACTAGCTGCGGCGAGCAGTACTTC
cdr3_aa: CASSTTSCGEQYF

d_call: TRBD1
v_call: TRBV11-1
j_call: TRBJ2-5
clone_size: -
cdr3_nt: TGTGCCAGCAGCCTAAAACGACAGGGTGAGACCCAGTACTTC
cdr3_aa: CASSLKRQGETQYF

d_call: -
v_call: TRBV20-1
j_call: TRBJ2-7
clone_size: -
cdr3_nt: TGCAGTGCTAGAGATCTGGGAGCTTACGGGCAGTACTTC
cdr3_aa: CSARDLGAYGQYF

d_call: -
v_call: TRBV20-1
j_call: TRBJ2-5
clone_size: few
cdr3_nt: TGCAGTGCTAGAGATCTGGCGGGGGCTACTATTCAAGAGACCCAGTACTTC
cdr3_aa: CSARDLAGATIQETQYF

d_call: -
v_call: TRBV21-1
j_call: TRBJ2-5
clone_size: few
cdr3_nt: TGTGCCTCTCCGGGACATCTCCCAGAGACCCAGTACTTC
cdr3_aa: CASPGHLPETQYF

d_call: -
v_call: TRBV4-2
j_call: TRBJ2-3
clone_size: few
cdr3_nt: TGTGCCAGCAGTCAAGGGAAGGCTGATGGACAGAATACGCAGTATTTT
cdr3_aa: CASSQGKADGQNTQYF

d_call: -
v_call: TRBV15
j_call: TRBJ1-2
clone_size: -
cdr3_nt: TGTGCCACCAGCAGAGATAGGAGTTCTAACTATGGCTACACCTTC
cdr3_aa: CATSRDRSSNYGYTF

d_call: TRBD2
v_call: TRBV5-1
j_call: TRBJ2-7
clone_size: -
cdr3_nt: TGCGCCAGCAGCTCGGAAGGGACTAGCGGGGGGTACTACGAGCAGTACTTC
cdr3_aa: CASSSEGTSGGYYEQYF

d_call: -
v_call: TRBV20-1
j_call: TRBJ1-2
clone_size: -
cdr3_nt: TGCAGTGCTAGAGCACCGGGACGGGGGGAAGATGGCTACACCTTC
cdr3_aa: CSARAPGRGEDGYTF

d_call: TRBD2
v_call: TRBV25-1
j_call: TRBJ2-3
clone_size: -
cdr3_nt: TGTGTCAGCAGCCGGGAGGCAGTCACAGATACGCAGTATTTT
cdr3_aa: CVSSREAVTDTQYF

d_call: -
v_call: TRBV27
j_call: TRBJ2-3
clone_size: few
cdr3_nt: TGTGCCAGCAGCCCGAGGCCCGAGACAGATACGCAGTATTTT
cdr3_aa: CASSPRPETDTQYF

d_call: TRBD1
v_call: TRBV12-3/TRBV12-4
j_call: TRBJ2-2
clone_size: few
cdr3_nt: TGTGCCAGCAGACGACAGGGGGCAAACACCGGGGAGCTGTTTTTT
cdr3_aa: CASRRQGANTGELFF

d_call: TRBD1
v_call: TRBV6-1
j_call: TRBJ1-2
clone_size: -
cdr3_nt: TGTGCCAGCAGCGACGGGACAGGGGATATTTCCTATGGCTACACCTTC
cdr3_aa: CASSDGTGDISYGYTF

d_call: -
v_call: TRBV28
j_call: TRBJ2-3
clone_size: -
cdr3_nt: TGTGCCAGCAGTTCACCAGGGCGAGGAGATACGCAGTATTTT
cdr3_aa: CASSSPGRGDTQYF

d_call: TRBD1
v_call: TRBV7-2
j_call: TRBJ2-2
clone_size: -
cdr3_nt: TGTGCCAGCAGCCTAAATCCATACAGGGGGCCCTCGCTGAACACCGGGGAGCTGTTTTTT
cdr3_aa: CASSLNPYRGPSLNTGELFF

d_call: -
v_call: TRBV15
j_call: TRBJ2-1
clone_size: -
cdr3_nt: TGTGCCACCAGCAGAGAAGGACAGCATTACAATGAGCAGTTCTTC
cdr3_aa: CATSREGQHYNEQFF

d_call: -
v_call: TRBV5-1
j_call: TRBJ1-2
clone_size: few
cdr3_nt: TGCGCCAGCAGGCTCCTCTCCGGGACAACCTATGGCTACACCTTC
cdr3_aa: CASRLLSGTTYGYTF

d_call: -
v_call: TRBV11-1
j_call: TRBJ2-7
clone_size: -
cdr3_nt: TGTGCCAGCAGCTTTGACGACAGATCCTACGAGCAGTACTTC
cdr3_aa: CASSFDDRSYEQYF